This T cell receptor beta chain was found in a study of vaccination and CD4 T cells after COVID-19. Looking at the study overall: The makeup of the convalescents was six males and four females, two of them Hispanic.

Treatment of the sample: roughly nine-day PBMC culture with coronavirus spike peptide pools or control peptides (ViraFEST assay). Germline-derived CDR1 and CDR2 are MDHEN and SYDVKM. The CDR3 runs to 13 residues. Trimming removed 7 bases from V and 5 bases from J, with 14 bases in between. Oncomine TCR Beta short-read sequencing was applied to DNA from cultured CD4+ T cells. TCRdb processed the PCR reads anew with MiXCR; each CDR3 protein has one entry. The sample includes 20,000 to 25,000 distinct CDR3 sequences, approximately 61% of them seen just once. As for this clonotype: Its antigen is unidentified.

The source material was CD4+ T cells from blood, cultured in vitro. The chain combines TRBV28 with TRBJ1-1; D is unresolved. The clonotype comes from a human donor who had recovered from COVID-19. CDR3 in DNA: TGTGCCAGCACCCAATCGCCGGGGACTGAAGCTTTCTTT. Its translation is CASTQSPGTEAFF.